The sequence of this T cell receptor (beta chain) was determined in a study of blood T cell repertoires in COVID-19. Overall study context: Acute-phase and convalescent COVID-19 samples originated in the United States, Italy and Spain. Sources were T cells, B-cell-depleted T cells, or PBMCs; the material itself was cDNA or gDNA.

In the original processing: By means of reference gene primer amplification, nucleated cell counts were estimated. TCRdb keeps only in-frame clones here, not all; method: immunoSEQ multiplex PCR. The V and J calls and clone size come from that table; D and trimming were worked out from the DNA. This table has 80,000 to 100,000 clones, 78% appearing once. From germline, CDR1 is MNHEY and CDR2 SVGEGT. V lost 4 bases, J lost 7 bases, and 12 bases stayed unmatched. This CDR3 is built from 16 residues. The receptor comes from a human donor in a cohort sampled during active COVID-19. Sequences were obtained from peripheral blood. The V and J genes are TRBV6-2 or TRBV6-3 and TRBJ1-5, with 8 nucleotides matching TRBD1. CDR3 sequence: CASSWAAGGLKQPQHF. Here the CDR3 DNA reads TGTGCCAGCAGTTGGGCCGCAGGGGGCCTCAAACAGCCCCAGCATTTT.